The 23 T cell receptor beta chains given below trace back to one sample, sequenced in a study of blood T cell repertoires in COVID-19. Using immunoSEQ multiplex PCR, the repertoire was profiled, and TCRdb retains in-frame clones only, with some absent. This sample has 150,000 or so clones; around 88% occur once, and the top ten carry more than 1.5%. Material: peripheral blood. The receptors here all came from a woman aged 60-70 years with acute or convalescent COVID-19.

This sequence joins TRBV2 and TRBJ1-6, with D possibly matching TRBD1 (5 bases). Per the germline V gene, CDR1 is SNHLY and CDR2 is FYNNEI. The CDR3 spans 15 residues. V gave up 8 bases and J gave up 7 bases, with 18 bases separating them. The CDR3 here is CASSPQTVTNSPLHF. The CDR3 nucleotides read TGTGCCAGCTCCCCCCAGACAGTAACAAATTCACCCCTCCACTTT.

This chain links TRBV7-2 with TRBJ2-1; TRBD1 might be the D (6 bases). This CDR3 is built from 14 residues. Trimming pared 1 base from V and 5 bases from J, leaving 9 bases between. The germline V gene encodes CDR1 SGHTA and CDR2 FQGNSA. The CDR3, as DNA: TGTGCCAGCAGCTTAGGGGGGCTACACAATGAGCAGTTCTTC. Translation: CASSLGGLHNEQFF.

The V gene is TRBV7-3, the J gene TRBJ2-2, with a weak D call TRBD2 (5 bases). The germline V and J ends were trimmed by 4 bases and 4 bases, with 13 bases remaining between them. The CDR3 length is 15 residues. Germline values: CDR1 SGHTA, CDR2 FQGTGA. The CDR3 is CASSSEAFPTGELFF. CDR3 coding DNA: TGTGCCAGCAGCTCGGAGGCTTTTCCCACCGGGGAGCTGTTTTTT.

CDR3 sequence: CASSRPGTGGITEAFF. Written as DNA, the CDR3 is TGTGCCAGCAGCCGCCCTGGGACAGGGGGCATCACTGAAGCTTTCTTT. The gene calls are TRBV3-1 (or the pseudogene TRBV3-2) and TRBJ1-1; 12 bases match TRBD1. This CDR3 spans 16 amino acids. The V gene's germline CDR1 is LGHDT and CDR2 YNNKEL (reference sequence). Unmatched junction bases numbered 7, after V lost 4 bases and J lost 4 bases.

This clone was picked up one time. The gene calls are TRBV19 and TRBJ1-1, with 9 bases matching TRBD1. There are 14 residues in the CDR3. V shed 3 bases, J shed 1 base, and the junction held 0 bases outside the gene matches. The germline gives CDR1 LNHDA, CDR2 SQIVND (reference sequence). CDR3 DNA sequence: TGTGCCAGTAGTATGACAGGGGGGAACACTGAAGCTTTCTTT. It encodes CASSMTGGNTEAFF.

This sequence joins TRBV9 and TRBJ1-2; 7 bases match TRBD1. The CDR3 runs to 14 residues. Germline-derived CDR1 and CDR2 are SGDLS and YYNGEE. V was clipped by 4 bases and J by 4 bases; unmatched bases: 7. CDR3 region: CASSPRGRSYGYTF. DNA of the CDR3: TGTGCCAGCAGCCCGAGGGGGCGCAGCTATGGCTACACCTTC.

V usage is TRBV7-9 and J usage is TRBJ2-3; the D is unclear. V lost 1 base, J lost 0 bases, and 5 bases lay in between. The CDR3 spans 14 residues. The germline V gene has CDR1 SEHNR and CDR2 FQNEAQ (reference sequence). The CDR3 reads CASSLVASTDTQYF. The CDR3 nucleotides read TGTGCCAGCAGCTTAGTAGCTAGCACAGATACGCAGTATTTT. The full variable domain, completed using reference TRBV7-9 and TRBJ2-3, is DTGVSQNPRHKITKRGQNVTFRCDPISEHNRLYWYRQTLGQGPEFLTYFQNEAQLEKSRLLSDRFSAERPKGSFSTLEIQRTEQGDSAMYLCASSLVASTDTQYFGPGTRLTVL.

The chain joins TRBV19 to TRBJ1-5, with 9 bases matching TRBD1. CDR3 length equals 13 residues. Germline CDR1 LNHDA, CDR2 SQIVND (reference sequence). The V and J ends lost 9 bases and 7 bases, in that order; junction bases with no gene match: 7. This chain's CDR3 is CASSLDRGQPQHF. The DNA of the CDR3 is TGTGCCAGCTCCTTGGACAGGGGCCAGCCCCAGCATTTT.

J is TRBJ1-6 and V is TRBV6-5, with D hard to call. The germline V and J ends were trimmed by 7 bases and 7 bases, with 8 bases remaining between them. The CDR3 covers 12 residues. CDR1 MNHEY and CDR2 SVGAGI come from the germline V gene. The CDR3 region has the DNA TGTGCCAGCAACAGAAGGAATTCACCCCTCCACTTT. As protein: CASNRRNSPLHF.

V gene TRBV9 combines with J gene TRBJ2-7; D might be TRBD1 (6 bases). The CDR3 consists of 14 residues. V was shortened by 2 bases and J by 4 bases, with 13 bases between the two germline ends. Germline assignment: CDR1 SGDLS and CDR2 YYNGEE. The CDR3 spells CASSVGTRTYEQYF. CDR3 sequence (DNA): TGTGCCAGCAGCGTTGGGACAAGGACTTACGAGCAGTACTTC.

This sequence joins TRBV19 and TRBJ1-6; 9 bases map to TRBD1. The CDR3 length is 16 residues. CDR1 LNHDA and CDR2 SQIVND come from the germline V gene (reference sequence). The trim removed 4 bases at V and 6 bases at J, leaving 7 bases unmatched. The CDR3: CASSTGTGLGNSPLHF. The CDR3 DNA sequence: TGTGCCAGTAGTACCGGGACAGGGTTGGGTAATTCACCCCTCCACTTT. Full variable domain (remainder filled in from reference TRBV19 and TRBJ1-6): DGGITQSPKYLFRKEGQNVTLSCEQNLNHDAMYWYRQDPGQGLRLIYYSQIVNDFQKGDIAEGYSVSREKKESFPLTVTSAQKNPTAFYLCASSTGTGLGNSPLHFGNGTRLTVT.

This sequence joins TRBV4-2 and TRBJ2-7; the D gene is possibly TRBD1 (5 bases). V was clipped by 0 bases and J by 0 bases, with 12 bases between them. The germline gives CDR1 LGHNA, CDR2 YNFKEQ. The CDR3 runs to 16 residues. The DNA for the CDR3 is TGTGCCAGCAGCCAAGATGGGGCAGCTAGCTCCTACGAGCAGTACTTC. It translates to CASSQDGAASSYEQYF.

The chain uses TRBV10-1 and TRBJ1-2; TRBD1 matches at 9 bases. The CDR3 totals 16 residues. V gave up 3 bases and J gave up 2 bases; unmatched junction bases: 7. The germline CDR1 and CDR2 sequences are WNHNN and SYGVQD (reference sequence). The CDR3 reads CASSEETGGPNYGYTF. DNA for the CDR3: TGCGCCAGCAGTGAAGAGACAGGGGGGCCGAACTATGGCTACACCTTC.

The chain joins TRBV5-1 to TRBJ1-3, with TRBD1 identical over 7 bases. V lost 6 bases and J lost 3; bases outside the gene matches: 9. This CDR3 comprises 15 residues. Germline V gene data show CDR1 as SGHRS and CDR2 as YFSETQ. The CDR3 protein is CASKGAAASGNTIYF. The DNA for the CDR3 is TGCGCCAGCAAGGGGGCGGCTGCCAGTGGAAACACCATATATTTT. Full variable domain (outside the CDR3, taken from reference TRBV5-1 and TRBJ1-3): KAGVTQTPRYLIKTRGQQVTLSCSPISGHRSVSWYQQTPGQGLQFLFEYFSETQRNKGNFPGRFSGRQFSNSRSEMNVSTLELGDSALYLCASKGAAASGNTIYFGEGSWLTVV.

The chain recombines TRBV4-1 with TRBJ1-1; D is possibly TRBD1 (6 bases). The germline gives CDR1 MGHRA, CDR2 YSYEKL. This CDR3 is built from 17 residues. Between the trimmed V and J ends, which lost 2 bases and 2 bases, there was a span of 18 bases. The CDR3 DNA follows: TGCGCCAGCAGCCAACCCTTGGCCGGGACACTTAACACTGAAGCTTTCTTT. As protein: CASSQPLAGTLNTEAFF.

The DNA of the CDR3 is TGCGCCAGCAGCCCCCGCCTCCTCCTAGCGGGGGGAAAAGAGACCCAGTACTTC. This translates into CASSPRLLLAGGKETQYF. The chain employs TRBV5-1 and TRBJ2-5; 11 bases are a match to TRBD2. The junction had 14 bases not matched to a gene; V was cut back by 4 bases and J by 3 bases. Germline CDR1 and CDR2: SGHRS and YFSETQ. This CDR3 has 18 amino acids.

The CDR3 spells CASSEKGTGVANYGYTF. The CDR3 DNA reads TGTGCCAGCAGTGAAAAAGGGACAGGAGTAGCTAACTATGGCTACACCTTC. The chain uses TRBV2 and TRBJ1-2; 8 bases map to TRBD1. Germline V lookup: CDR1 SNHLY, CDR2 FYNNEI. The CDR3 runs 17 residues. V dropped 2 bases and J dropped 0; count of bases not matched to a gene: 8.

The rearrangement uses TRBV7-9 and TRBJ2-7; TRBD2 aligns across 12 bases. Germline-derived CDR1 and CDR2 are SEHNR and FQNEAQ (reference sequence). After removal of 4 bases from V and 2 bases from J, the junction contained 12 bases not matched to a gene. The CDR3 length is 18 residues. The CDR3, as DNA: TGTGCCAGCAGCTCAAACGTAATCAGACTAGCGGGGGCCTACGAGCAGTACTTC. This encodes CASSSNVIRLAGAYEQYF.

With respect to this clone: Other DNA sequences of this sample code for an identical CDR3. The chain combines TRBV14 with TRBJ1-5, with 8 bases that match TRBD1. CDR1 and CDR2 from the germline V gene are SGHDN and FVKESK. This CDR3 contains 14 residues. The V and J ends lost 4 bases and 3 bases, in that order; junction bases with no gene match: 2. CDR3 nucleotide sequence: TGTGCCAGCAGCCCGACAGGGGCCAATCAGCCCCAGCATTTT. Translation gives CASSPTGANQPQHF. Using reference TRBV14 and TRBJ1-5 for the parts outside the CDR3, the full variable domain is EAGVTQFPSHSVIEKGQTVTLRCDPISGHDNLYWYRRVMGKEIKFLLHFVKESKQDESGMPNNRFLAERTGGTYSTLKVQPAELEDSGVYFCASSPTGANQPQHFGDGTRLSIL.

In DNA, the CDR3 is TGCGCCAGCAGCCAAAACTCCAGGACAGTCGGCGGCACTGAAGCTTTCTTT. Its protein product is CASSQNSRTVGGTEAFF. The rearrangement links TRBV4-3 to TRBJ1-1, with D possibly TRBD1 on 6 matching bases. Germline V lookup: CDR1 LGHNA, CDR2 YSLEER. Trimming pared 2 bases from V and 4 bases from J, leaving 20 bases between. This CDR3 comprises 17 residues.

The chain has TRBV10-3 and TRBJ1-1, with 8 bases fitting TRBD1. Germline V CDR1 and CDR2: ENHRY, SYGVKD. J gave up 3 bases and V 6 bases, and 6 bases lay outside the gene matches. This CDR3 comprises 14 residues. CDR3 sequence reads: CAIRGQGLDTEAFF. Written as DNA, the CDR3 is TGTGCCATCAGAGGACAGGGATTGGACACTGAAGCTTTCTTT.

Only a few counts were recorded for this clone. V is TRBV5-1 and J is TRBJ1-4, with D hard to call. CDR3 length: 15 residues. Trimming took off 0 bases at V and 4 bases at J, with 10 bases between the two ends. CDR1 SGHRS and CDR2 YFSETQ come from the germline V gene. CDR3 nucleotides: TGCGCCAGCAGCTTGGCCCGAGGGATTAATGAAAAACTGTTTTTT. Translated: CASSLARGINEKLFF.

This chain connects TRBV18 to TRBJ2-1; the D gene is possibly TRBD2 (6 bases). Germline values: CDR1 KGHSH, CDR2 LQKENI. The CDR3 contains 16 residues. Trimming stripped 6 bases from V and 6 bases from J, with 21 bases between. CDR3 region: CASSSTGTPTLNEQFF. The CDR3 region has the DNA TGTGCCAGCTCGTCGACCGGGACTCCAACCCTCAATGAGCAGTTCTTC.